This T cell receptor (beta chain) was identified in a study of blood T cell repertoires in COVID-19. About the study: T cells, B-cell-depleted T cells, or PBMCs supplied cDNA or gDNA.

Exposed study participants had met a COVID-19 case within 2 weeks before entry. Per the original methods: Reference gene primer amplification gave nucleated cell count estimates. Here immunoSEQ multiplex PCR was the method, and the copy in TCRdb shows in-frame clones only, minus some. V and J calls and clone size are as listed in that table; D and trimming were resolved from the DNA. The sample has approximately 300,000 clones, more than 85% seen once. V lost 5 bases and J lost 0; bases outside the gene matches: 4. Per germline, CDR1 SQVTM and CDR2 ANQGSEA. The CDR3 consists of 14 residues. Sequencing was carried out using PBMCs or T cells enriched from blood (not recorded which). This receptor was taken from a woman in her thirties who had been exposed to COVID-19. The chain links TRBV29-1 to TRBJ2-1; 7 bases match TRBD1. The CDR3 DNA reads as TGCAGCGTTCGGGACAGCAGCTCCTACAATGAGCAGTTCTTC. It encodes CSVRDSSSYNEQFF.